The rows below give T cell receptor beta chains drawn from one sample of a study of regulatory T cells in long-lasting Graves disease. A single record per CDR3 protein comes from TCRdb applying MiXCR to the multiplex PCR reads. Of 600,000 to 650,000 distinct CDR3 sequences listed, roughly 15% are singletons. This sample was also put to use in a study of T cells in Graves' hyperthyroidism and ophthalmopathy.

Material: peripheral blood mononuclear cells (PBMCs), obtained at new diagnosis, from a patient treated with antithyroid drugs. The receptor set was obtained from a woman aged 25-40 years with Graves disease. Each CDR3 is given with its conserved first and last residue. A D gene is named only where the DNA matches it firmly. For some rows the clone size is stated as once, few or many, or as a class when expanded; others skip it.

clone_size: NA
cdr3_length: 16
j_call: TRBJ1-3
v_call: TRBV20-1
d_call: NA
cdr3_nt: TGCAGTGCTAGGACGTCGGGGGGCTTCTCTGGAAACACCATATATTTT
cdr3_aa: CSARTSGGFSGNTIYF

clone_size: many
cdr3_length: 11
j_call: TRBJ1-1
v_call: TRBV12-3/TRBV12-4
d_call: NA
cdr3_nt: TGTGCCAGCAGGACCTACACTGAAGCTTTCTTT
cdr3_aa: CASRTYTEAFF

clone_size: few
cdr3_length: 12
j_call: TRBJ1-6
v_call: TRBV12-3/TRBV12-4
d_call: NA
cdr3_nt: TGTGCCAGCAGTGAGAGTCCTTCACCCCTCCACTTT
cdr3_aa: CASSESPSPLHF

clone_size: many
cdr3_length: 14
j_call: TRBJ2-2
v_call: TRBV10-3
d_call: TRBD1
cdr3_nt: TGTGCCATCAGTTGGACAGGGGGCCCCGGGGAGCTGTTTTTT
cdr3_aa: CAISWTGGPGELFF

clone_size: many
cdr3_length: 12
j_call: TRBJ2-7
v_call: TRBV20-1
d_call: TRBD1
cdr3_nt: TGCAGTGCGACCCGCGACAGGGACGAGCAGTACTTC
cdr3_aa: CSATRDRDEQYF

clone_size: few
cdr3_length: 12
j_call: TRBJ2-7
v_call: TRBV19
d_call: TRBD1
cdr3_nt: TGTGCCAGTACGGGACAGGGTTACGAGCAGTACTTC
cdr3_aa: CASTGQGYEQYF

clone_size: few
cdr3_length: 16
j_call: TRBJ1-3
v_call: TRBV20-1
d_call: TRBD1
cdr3_nt: TGCAGTGCCCGTACCTCCGGGACAGTCTCTGGAAACACCATATATTTT
cdr3_aa: CSARTSGTVSGNTIYF

clone_size: many
cdr3_length: 14
j_call: TRBJ2-2
v_call: TRBV7-9
d_call: NA
cdr3_nt: TGTGCCAGCAGGATGACGGGGGAGACCGGGGAGCTGTTTTTT
cdr3_aa: CASRMTGETGELFF

clone_size: many
cdr3_length: 13
j_call: TRBJ1-5
v_call: TRBV28
d_call: NA
cdr3_nt: TGTGCCAGCAGTAAGGGTTGGAATCAGCCCCAGCATTTT
cdr3_aa: CASSKGWNQPQHF

clone_size: many
cdr3_length: 14
j_call: TRBJ1-1
v_call: TRBV27
d_call: NA
cdr3_nt: TGTGCCAGCAGTTTTAGCAGGTTGAACACTGAAGCTTTCTTT
cdr3_aa: CASSFSRLNTEAFF

clone_size: NA
cdr3_length: 14
j_call: TRBJ1-4
v_call: TRBV29-1
d_call: NA
cdr3_nt: TGCAGCGTTGTTGAAAACGGGCTGGATGAAAAACTGTTTTTT
cdr3_aa: CSVVENGLDEKLFF

clone_size: many
cdr3_length: 15
j_call: TRBJ2-1
v_call: TRBV28
d_call: TRBD2
cdr3_nt: TGTGCCAGCAGTTTATTGGCTAGCGGGGACAATGAGCAGTTCTTC
cdr3_aa: CASSLLASGDNEQFF

clone_size: NA
cdr3_length: 23
j_call: TRBJ1-5
v_call: TRBV14
d_call: NA
cdr3_nt: TGTGCCAGCAGCCAAGATCTAAAAACTACGGGGGACGGTACCTTAGAGAGGTCTCAGCCCCAGCATTTT
cdr3_aa: CASSQDLKTTGDGTLERSQPQHF

clone_size: many
cdr3_length: 15
j_call: TRBJ2-7
v_call: TRBV6-5
d_call: NA
cdr3_nt: TGTGCCAGCAGCTACAGGCCCCGGGAGACCTACGAGCAGTACTTC
cdr3_aa: CASSYRPRETYEQYF

clone_size: few
cdr3_length: 15
j_call: TRBJ2-3
v_call: TRBV7-6
d_call: NA
cdr3_nt: TGTGCCAGCAGCCCCCCGACAAAATACACAGATACGCAGTATTTT
cdr3_aa: CASSPPTKYTDTQYF

clone_size: NA
cdr3_length: 19
j_call: TRBJ2-3
v_call: TRBV7-3
d_call: NA
cdr3_nt: TGTGCCAGCAGCTCGAACCCGGCGAGTGGTAGAGAATTGCCAGATACGCAGTATTTT
cdr3_aa: CASSSNPASGRELPDTQYF

clone_size: many
cdr3_length: 15
j_call: TRBJ1-2
v_call: TRBV6-9
d_call: NA
cdr3_nt: TGTGCCAGCAGTTACACTCCCGGACAATCCGAGAGCTACACCTTC
cdr3_aa: CASSYTPGQSESYTF

clone_size: few
cdr3_length: 15
j_call: TRBJ2-2
v_call: TRBV7-9
d_call: NA
cdr3_nt: TGTGCCAGCAGCTCGCAGACAGTTGGCACCGGGGAGCTGTTTTTT
cdr3_aa: CASSSQTVGTGELFF